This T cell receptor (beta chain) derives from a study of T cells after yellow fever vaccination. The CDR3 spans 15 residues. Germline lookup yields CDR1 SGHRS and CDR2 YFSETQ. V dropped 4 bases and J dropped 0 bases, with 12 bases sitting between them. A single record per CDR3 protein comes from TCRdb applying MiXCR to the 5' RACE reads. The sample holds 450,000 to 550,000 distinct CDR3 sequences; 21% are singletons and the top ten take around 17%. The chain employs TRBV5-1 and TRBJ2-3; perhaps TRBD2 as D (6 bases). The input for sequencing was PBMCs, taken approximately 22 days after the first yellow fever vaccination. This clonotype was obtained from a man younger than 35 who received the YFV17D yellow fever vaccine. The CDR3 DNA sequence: TGCGCCAGCAGCAACCGGGACTTTAGCACAGATACGCAGTATTTT. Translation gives CASSNRDFSTDTQYF.